This is a list of T cell receptor beta chains from one sample in a study of cytomegalovirus exposure and HLA in healthy donors. TCRdb keeps only in-frame clones here, not all; method: immunoSEQ multiplex PCR. The repertoire includes about 90,000 clones, about two thirds of them detected once, and over 12% sits in the top ten. Sequenced material: PBMCs. These receptors came from a woman between 45 and 60 years old in good health and CMV-seropositive. Both conserved end residues are part of each CDR3. The D gene is left open where the match is weak. Rows may omit the clone size; those that give it use once, few, many or a size class.

d_gene,abundance,v_gene,j_gene,CDR3nt,CDR3aa
TRBD1,-,TRBV11-3,TRBJ2-3,TGTGCCAGCAGCCCCGGACAGGCTACAGATACGCAGTATTTT,CASSPGQATDTQYF
TRBD1,few,TRBV19,TRBJ1-5,TGTGCCAGTAGTAAAGGGACAGGGTTAATATCGAGCAATCAGCCCCAGCATTTT,CASSKGTGLISSNQPQHF
TRBD1,-,TRBV4-3,TRBJ1-3,TGCGCCAGCAGCCAAAAGACAGGGGGATCTGGAAACACCATATATTTT,CASSQKTGGSGNTIYF
TRBD2,-,TRBV5-8,TRBJ2-1,TGTGCCAGCAGCTTGCGGGGCGGGAGTTGGCAGTTCTTC,CASSLRGGSWQFF
TRBD2,few,TRBV11-3,TRBJ2-1,TGTGCCAGCAGCCGAAGACTAGCGGGAGAGAATGAGCAGTTCTTC,CASSRRLAGENEQFF
-,-,TRBV6-5,TRBJ2-3,TGTGCCAGCAGATCTTGGGGAGAAGATACGCAGTATTTT,CASRSWGEDTQYF
-,few,TRBV7-3,TRBJ2-7,TGTGCCAGCAGCTGGGCAGGGGCCGGCGAGCAGTACTTC,CASSWAGAGEQYF
-,-,TRBV5-1,TRBJ2-7,TGCGCCAGCAGCTTGGGGGACATCCTGGAGCAGTACTTC,CASSLGDILEQYF
TRBD1,-,TRBV19,TRBJ1-2,TGTGCCAGTAGTATAGCCCACGGGACAGGGGGCAGCTATGGCTACACCTTC,CASSIAHGTGGSYGYTF
-,-,TRBV5-5,TRBJ1-5,TGTGCCAGCAGCTTCGCAGATAGCAATCAGCCCCAGCATTTT,CASSFADSNQPQHF
TRBD1,-,TRBV7-9,TRBJ2-7,TGTTCCAGCAGCTTAGGGACAGGGTACTACGAGCAGTACTTC,CSSSLGTGYYEQYF
TRBD2,-,TRBV7-2,TRBJ2-3,TGTGCCAGCAGCTTACAAGCGGGAGGGCCGGATACGCAGTATTTT,CASSLQAGGPDTQYF
-,-,TRBV5-1,TRBJ2-1,TGCGCCAGCAGCTTGGTAGGGGTCGATGAGCAGTTCTTC,CASSLVGVDEQFF
TRBD2,-,TRBV13,TRBJ2-5,TGTGCCAGCAGCGTCCGACTAGCGGGGCCCCAAGAGACCCAGTACTTC,CASSVRLAGPQETQYF
-,-,TRBV7-2,TRBJ1-5,TGTGCCAGCAGCTCTAGGACTAATCAGCCCCAGCATTTT,CASSSRTNQPQHF
-,-,TRBV7-2,TRBJ1-1,TGTGCCAGCAGCTTAAATACAGGTCCCCCTGAAGCTTTCTTT,CASSLNTGPPEAFF
-,-,TRBV18,TRBJ2-5,TGTGCCAGCTCACCTACGACAGGAGAGACCCAGTACTTC,CASSPTTGETQYF
-,-,TRBV14,TRBJ2-1,TGTGCCAGCTCGGGGGTCGGGGGATACAATGAGCAGTTCTTC,CASSGVGGYNEQFF
TRBD2,-,TRBV7-3,TRBJ2-2,TGTGCCAGCAGCTTCACCCCCGGGACTAGCGGGTGGGCCGGGGAGCTGTTTTTT,CASSFTPGTSGWAGELFF
-,few,TRBV7-6,TRBJ2-2,TGTGCCAGCAGCTTAGGACACTTAAAGGACACCGGGGAGCTGTTTTTT,CASSLGHLKDTGELFF
-,-,TRBV9,TRBJ2-3,TGTGCCAGCAGCGTAGCTAGGAGCGACCCCCGCACAGATACGCAGTATTTT,CASSVARSDPRTDTQYF
-,-,TRBV11-2,TRBJ1-3,TGTGCCAGCAGCATTTCGACGGGCTCTGGAAACACCATATATTTT,CASSISTGSGNTIYF
-,few,TRBV27,TRBJ1-5,TGTGCCAGCAAGAACAGGAATAGCAATCAGCCCCAGCATTTT,CASKNRNSNQPQHF
TRBD1,-,TRBV6-6,TRBJ1-5,TGTGCCAGCAGCCTCGACAGGGCGCAGCCCCAGCATTTT,CASSLDRAQPQHF
TRBD2,-,TRBV5-4,TRBJ2-7,TGTGCCAGCAGCCCGGGACTAGCGGACACCTCCTACGAGCAGTACTTC,CASSPGLADTSYEQYF
TRBD2,-,TRBV7-2,TRBJ2-5,TGTGCCAGCAGCTCGGGACTAGCGGGAGAAGAGACCCAGTACTTC,CASSSGLAGEETQYF
-,once,TRBV7-4,TRBJ1-5,TGTGCCAGCAGCTTAGAGGGGGGGCAGCCGGTATTAGTGTCTCAGCCCCAGCATTTT,CASSLEGGQPVLVSQPQHF
-,-,TRBV7-8,TRBJ1-4,TGTGCCAGCAGCCGAGGGGTGGGGGCTGCAACTAATGAAAAACTGTTTTTT,CASSRGVGAATNEKLFF
TRBD1,once,TRBV13,TRBJ2-3,TGTGCCAGCAGCCACCTGGACAGGGAGAGCACAGATACGCAGTATTTT,CASSHLDRESTDTQYF
-,-,TRBV5-1,TRBJ1-2,TGCGCCAGCAGCTTGAAAACCCCTCGGGAAGGCTACACCTTC,CASSLKTPREGYTF
-,-,TRBV19,TRBJ2-1,TGTGCCAGTAGCCCAGCAGGTTCCCGAGGGAATGAGCAGTTCTTC,CASSPAGSRGNEQFF